One sample yielded the 15 T cell receptor beta chains listed below, sequenced in a study of T cells in Graves' hyperthyroidism and ophthalmopathy. From RNA transcripts, TCR beta CDR3 regions were amplified. First-round RT-PCR of the TCR CDR3 relied on the HTBI primer set. A single record per CDR3 protein comes from TCRdb applying MiXCR to the multiplex PCR reads. The table lists about 290,000 distinct CDR3 sequences, 12% to 15% of them singletons. Material: blood. The receptor source for this set is a woman in her forties or fifties with Graves' hyperthyroidism that later progressed to Graves' ophthalmopathy.

This clonotype was observed at least ten times. CDR3 in amino acids: CATSVNKEGTDTQYF. For the CDR3, the DNA is TGTGCCACCAGTGTCAACAAAGAGGGCACAGATACGCAGTATTTT. The V call is TRBV24-1, the J call TRBJ2-3; D is unresolved. The V end was cut by 5 bases, the J end by 1 base, with 12 bases between. The CDR3 consists of 15 residues. In germline, CDR1 is KGHDR, CDR2 SFDVKD.

This clonotype has a count of ten or more. The V and J genes are TRBV20-1 and TRBJ2-5; maybe TRBD2 (5 bases). V shed 6 bases and J shed 2 bases, with 19 bases lying between them. Germline CDR1 and CDR2: DFQATT and SNEGSKA (reference sequence). The CDR3 extends over 15 amino acids. The CDR3 sequence is CSALPRAAVQETQYF. CDR3 in DNA: TGCAGTGCCCTACCCCGAGCGGCGGTACAAGAGACCCAGTACTTC.

This chain joins TRBV28 and TRBJ1-1; 9 nucleotides line up with TRBD1. The CDR3 contains 15 residues. V trimming: 5 bases; J trimming: 1 base; junction bases outside the gene matches: 5. Germline V lookup: CDR1 MDHEN, CDR2 SYDVKM. This chain's CDR3 is CASSRGDRANTEAFF. The CDR3, as DNA: TGTGCCAGCAGTCGGGGGGACAGGGCGAACACTGAAGCTTTCTTT. Full variable domain (missing parts from reference TRBV28 and TRBJ1-1): DVKVTQSSRYLVKRTGEKVFLECVQDMDHENMFWYRQDPGLGLRLIYFSYDVKMKEKGDIPEGYSVSREKKERFSLILESASTNQTSMYLCASSRGDRANTEAFFGQGTRLTVV.

This clonotype was seen ten or more times. This rearrangement joins TRBV6-1 to TRBJ2-5, with a tentative D call TRBD2 (5 bases). The V end was cut by 6 bases, the J end by 7 bases, with 9 bases between. Germline V gene data show CDR1 as MNHNS and CDR2 as SASEGT. The CDR3 contains 11 residues. CDR3 sequence (DNA): TGTGCCAGCAGAGACCTAGCGACCCAGTACTTC. Encoded protein: CASRDLATQYF.

This clonotype has just one count. This may be a read error: a much more frequent sequence differs by one nucleotide. This chain uses TRBV6-1 with TRBJ1-4; 8 bases line up with TRBD1. CDR1 and CDR2 (germline): MNHNS, SASEGT. With V trimmed by 6 bases and J by 7 bases, 10 bases remained unmatched. The CDR3 contains 15 residues. This CDR3 is CASREMDRAGEKLFF. As DNA, the CDR3 is TGTGCCAGCAGAGAAATGGACAGGGCCGGTGAAAAACTGTTTTTT.

This clonotype was detected a few times. V usage is TRBV5-1 and J usage is TRBJ2-2; 7 positions match TRBD2. Germline CDR1 SGHRS, CDR2 YFSETQ. This CDR3 spans 16 amino acids. Trimming removed 4 bases from V and 6 bases from J; junction bases left unmatched: 12. The CDR3 region is CASSRLGLVGAGELFF. CDR3 DNA: TGCGCCAGCAGCCGACTTGGACTAGTGGGGGCCGGGGAGCTGTTTTTT.

This clonotype showed up just a few times. The V gene is TRBV5-1, the J gene TRBJ2-2; maybe TRBD2 (5 bases). V lost 2 bases and J 5 bases, leaving 10 bases between the germline ends. The germline V gene encodes CDR1 SGHRS and CDR2 YFSETQ. This CDR3 has 14 amino acids. CDR3 amino acids: CASSFGIGTGELFF. DNA of the CDR3: TGCGCCAGCAGCTTCGGGATCGGAACCGGGGAGCTGTTTTTT.

The chain recombines TRBV6-1 with TRBJ1-4; 7 nucleotides match TRBD1. CDR3 length: 16 amino acids. Germline CDR1 reads MNHNS; CDR2 reads SASEGT. J lost 4 bases, V lost 5 bases, and 10 bases had no gene match. CDR3 DNA sequence: TGTGCCAGCAGTCGCCGACAGGGTCAGGATAATGAAAAACTGTTTTTT. The encoded protein is CASSRRQGQDNEKLFF.

Remarks on this clonotype: A much larger clone is a single base away; this may be a read error. The chain uses TRBV12-3 or TRBV12-4 and TRBJ2-1; D is ambiguous. The CDR3 consists of 13 residues. V dropped 5 bases and J dropped 7 bases, with 12 bases sitting between them. CDR3 nucleotides: TGTGCCAGCAGTCATGGCTCTGTGAATGAGCAGTTCTTC. This codes for CASSHGSVNEQFF.

This clonotype was found many times. V gene TRBV4-1 combines with J gene TRBJ2-5; 7 nucleotides align to TRBD2. CDR3 length: 18 residues. The V segment lost 4 bases and the J segment 2 bases; nucleotides outside the gene matches: 16. CDR1 is MGHRA and CDR2 is YSYEKL in the germline V gene. Written as DNA, the CDR3 is TGCGCCAGCAGCCCAAGACTAGCCACTTCGCCTCTTCAAGAGACCCAGTACTTC. This translates into CASSPRLATSPLQETQYF.

This clonotype was detected many times. The rearrangement uses TRBV28 and TRBJ2-7; no clear D gene. V lost 5 bases, J lost 5 bases, and 28 bases lay in between. The germline gives CDR1 MDHEN, CDR2 SYDVKM. CDR3 size: 18 residues. The CDR3 loop is CASSQSIWVDTGQDEQYF. As DNA, the CDR3 is TGTGCCAGCAGTCAGAGTATATGGGTCGATACTGGCCAGGACGAGCAGTACTTC.

This clonotype has at least ten counts. The CDR3 DNA follows: TGTGCCAGCAGTTTATATAAGAGAGAGCAGTTCTTC. Its translation is CASSLYKREQFF. The V and J genes are TRBV28 and TRBJ2-1; D call uncertain. Per the germline V gene, CDR1 is MDHEN and CDR2 is SYDVKM. The CDR3 contains 12 residues. Deletions cut 1 base from V and 10 bases from J, with 8 bases between.

The table lists this clonotype with a few counts. The chain couples TRBV7-2 to TRBJ1-2; 8 nucleotides line up with TRBD1. Germline V lookup: CDR1 SGHTA, CDR2 FQGNSA. The CDR3 sequence is 16 residues long. Trimming at V came to 5 bases and at J to 4 bases, leaving 12 bases not matched to a gene. The CDR3: CASSPRRTGMVYGYTF. The CDR3 region has the DNA TGTGCCAGCAGCCCCAGACGGACAGGGATGGTCTATGGCTACACCTTC.

This clonotype was seen repeatedly, ten times or more. This rearrangement joins TRBV20-1 to TRBJ1-5; 9 positions agree with TRBD1. Germline trimming cut 2 bases from V and 2 bases from J; bases unmatched to any gene: 4. This CDR3 spans 15 amino acids. CDR1 is DFQATT and CDR2 is SNEGSKA in the germline V gene (reference sequence). DNA for the CDR3: TGCAGTGCTAGAACAGGGGGCGCGGGCAATCAGCCCCAGCATTTT. This gives the protein CSARTGGAGNQPQHF.

This clonotype appeared a few times. This sequence joins TRBV5-1 and TRBJ2-2, with D tentatively TRBD1 (6 bases). CDR1 and CDR2 (germline): SGHRS, YFSETQ. The CDR3 runs to 16 residues. V lost 3 bases and J 0 bases, leaving 12 bases between the germline ends. CDR3 nucleotides: TGCGCCAGCAGCTCCCGACAGGCTTCGAACACCGGGGAGCTGTTTTTT. This gives the protein CASSSRQASNTGELFF.